The TCR beta chain under discussion was sequenced for a study of blood T cell repertoires in COVID-19. Whole-study context: Researchers got acute and convalescent COVID-19 samples from the United States, Italy and Spain.

The CDR3 runs to 15 residues. The V and J ends lost 2 bases and 6 bases respectively, with 15 bases between them. CDR1 and CDR2 (germline): MDHEN, SYDVKM. Original analysis: Amplification of reference gene primers provided the estimated nucleated cell counts. Produced via immunoSEQ multiplex PCR; TCRdb's table is partial and in-frame only. The DNA gave D and trimming, while V, J and clone size come from that table. The profile covers fewer than 350,000 clones, with roughly 86% appearing a single time and approximately 1% taken by the ten largest. The age range of participants was about 18 to 100 years, with residence in approximately 25 US areas. Each exposed participant met a COVID-19 case in the 2 weeks preceding study entry.

Sequencing was carried out using PBMCs or T cells enriched from blood (not recorded which). This receptor was obtained from a woman aged 30 to 39 who had been exposed to COVID-19. The V call is TRBV28, the J call TRBJ2-3; the D gene is possibly TRBD1 (6 bases). The CDR3 nucleotides read TGTGCCAGCAGTTTAGTGGGACAAGGGTTCGATACGCAGTATTTT. This sequence encodes CASSLVGQGFDTQYF.